The text below deals with one T cell receptor beta chain. The antigen is not known. The CDR3 loop spans 13 amino acids. V was pared by 0 bases and J by 7 bases, with 7 bases between. Germline lookup yields CDR1 WNHNN and CDR2 SYGVQD (reference sequence). Profiled with immunoSEQ multiplex PCR; TCRdb holds only in-frame clones, not every one. The repertoire holds roughly 35,000 clones, with 80% as singletons. The sample comes from a study of T cells in narcolepsy. Regarding the study as a whole: Comparing one patient's CSF and blood CD4+ clonotypes highlighted HCRT- and TRIB2-specific autoreactive clonotypes. Blood of same and different patients, but not healthy controls, reportedly held recurring autoreactive clonotypes.

V is TRBV10-1 and J is TRBJ2-4; D is perhaps TRBD1 (5 bases). The TCR sequence derives from a human donor in good health. Specimen: memory (CD45RA-) CD4+ T cells from blood. CDR3 bases: TGCGCCAGCAGTGAGTCGACAGTCAACATTCAGTACTTC. Translation: CASSESTVNIQYF.